Sequencing of this TCR beta chain was carried out in a study of T cell changes during pregnancy in multiple sclerosis. The V gene's germline CDR1 is SGDLS and CDR2 YYNGEE. The length of the CDR3 is 15 residues. With 5 bases clipped from V and 1 base from J, the junction kept 6 bases outside the gene matches. Data came from immunoSEQ multiplex PCR; TCRdb stores just in-frame clones and leaves some out. The sample carries approximately 79,000 clones, 93% recorded once. This specimen consisted of peripheral blood, obtained in the second trimester of pregnancy. The source of this sequence is a female donor in good health, enrolled as a control in a pregnancy study. V gene TRBV9 combines with J gene TRBJ1-1; TRBD1 agrees at 9 bases. The DNA for the CDR3 is TGTGCCAGCAGTCCCGGGACAGGGAGGAACACTGAAGCTTTCTTT. Amino acids: CASSPGTGRNTEAFF.